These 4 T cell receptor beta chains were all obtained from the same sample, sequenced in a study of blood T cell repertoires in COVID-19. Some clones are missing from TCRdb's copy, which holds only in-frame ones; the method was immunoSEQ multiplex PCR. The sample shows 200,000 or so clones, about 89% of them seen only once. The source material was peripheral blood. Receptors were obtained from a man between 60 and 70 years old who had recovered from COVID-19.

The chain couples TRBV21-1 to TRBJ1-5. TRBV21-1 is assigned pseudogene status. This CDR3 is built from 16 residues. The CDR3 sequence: CASSKAGTATEQPQHF. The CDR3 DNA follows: TGTGCCAGCAGCAAAGCGGGGACTGCCACCGAACAGCCCCAGCATTTT.

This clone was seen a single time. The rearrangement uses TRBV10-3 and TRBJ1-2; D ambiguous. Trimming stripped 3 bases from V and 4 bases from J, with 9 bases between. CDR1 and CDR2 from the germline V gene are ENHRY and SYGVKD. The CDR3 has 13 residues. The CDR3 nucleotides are TGTGCCATCAGTGAACTGAGCCCCTATGGCTACACCTTC. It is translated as CAISELSPYGYTF.

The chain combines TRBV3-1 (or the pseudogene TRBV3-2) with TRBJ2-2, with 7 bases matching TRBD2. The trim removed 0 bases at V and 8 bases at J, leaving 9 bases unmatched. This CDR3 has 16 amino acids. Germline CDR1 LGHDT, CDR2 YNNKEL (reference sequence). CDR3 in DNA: TGTGCCAGCAGCCAAGAACCCGGACTAGAAAGTGGGGAGCTGTTTTTT. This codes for CASSQEPGLESGELFF.

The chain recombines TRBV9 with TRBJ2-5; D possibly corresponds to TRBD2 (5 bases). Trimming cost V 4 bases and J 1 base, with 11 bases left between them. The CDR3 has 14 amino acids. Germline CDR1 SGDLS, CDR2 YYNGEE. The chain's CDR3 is CASSRGDGQETQYF. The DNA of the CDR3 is TGTGCCAGCAGCCGGGGAGACGGCCAAGAGACCCAGTACTTC.